This T cell receptor (beta chain) appears in the sequencing data of a study of cytomegalovirus exposure and HLA in healthy donors. General study results and limits: Researchers reported in a later analysis that a missense DCLRE1C variant was tied to TCR beta V- and J-gene trimming.

Although they were nominally healthy when sampled, donors likely had unrecorded immune exposures. PCR employed 60 Vbeta and 13 Jbeta primers. Here immunoSEQ multiplex PCR was the method, and the copy in TCRdb shows in-frame clones only, minus some. Of 150,000 to 200,000 clones in the sample, roughly 60% are singletons; the top ten hold around 2.9%. Of note for this clone: The antigen is unknown.

In germline, CDR1 is SQVTM, CDR2 ANQGSEA. V was pared by 8 bases and J by 5 bases, with 7 bases of the junction left unmatched. This CDR3 is built from 13 residues. Sequencing was performed on PBMCs. The chain links TRBV29-1 to TRBJ2-2, with 8 nucleotides matching TRBD1. The sequence came from a man aged 40-55 years in good health and CMV-seronegative. The DNA of the CDR3 is TGCAGCATGCAGGGGGCCAGAACCGGGGAGCTGTTTTTT. This sequence encodes CSMQGARTGELFF.